This T cell receptor beta chain was retrieved from a study of Ad26.COV2.S vaccination and SARS-CoV-2 variants. Regarding treatment: about 20 received Ad26.COV2.S at low or high dose, single or two shots; a few received placebo; per-sample allocation not given. Sample collection was performed on day 63 after the first vaccine or placebo injection. CDR1 and CDR2 (germline): SGHRS, YFSETQ. V was cut by 3 bases and J by 4 bases, with 19 bases left in between. The CDR3 totals 16 residues. TCRdb's copy holds only in-frame clones and misses some; the assay was immunoSEQ multiplex PCR. The sample records about 420,000 clones, 88% being singletons.

The chain has TRBV5-1 and TRBJ1-2, with a weak D call TRBD1 (5 bases). This sample comprised peripheral blood, obtained in a trial of Ad26.COV2.S vaccine versus placebo. The clonotype was recovered from a person aged 18-60 years who received the Ad26.COV2.S COVID-19 vaccine or a placebo. The CDR3 protein is CASSSPGGVSGYGYTF. The DNA of the CDR3 is TGCGCCAGCAGCTCACCTGGGGGGGTGTCGGGCTATGGCTACACCTTC.